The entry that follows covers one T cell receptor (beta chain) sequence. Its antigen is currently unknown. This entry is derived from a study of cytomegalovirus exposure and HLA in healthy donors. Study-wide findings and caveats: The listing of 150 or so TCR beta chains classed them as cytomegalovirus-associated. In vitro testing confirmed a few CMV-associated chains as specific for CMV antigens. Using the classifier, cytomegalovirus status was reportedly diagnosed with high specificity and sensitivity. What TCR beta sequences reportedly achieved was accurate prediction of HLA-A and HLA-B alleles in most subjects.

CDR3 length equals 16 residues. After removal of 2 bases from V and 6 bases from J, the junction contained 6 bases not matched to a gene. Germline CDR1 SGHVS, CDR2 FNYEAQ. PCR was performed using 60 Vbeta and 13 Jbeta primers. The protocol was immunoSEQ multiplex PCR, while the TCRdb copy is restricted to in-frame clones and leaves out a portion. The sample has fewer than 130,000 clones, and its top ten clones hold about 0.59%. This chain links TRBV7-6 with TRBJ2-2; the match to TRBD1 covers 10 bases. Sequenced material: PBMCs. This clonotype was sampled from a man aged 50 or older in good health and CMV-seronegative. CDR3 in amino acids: CASSLWGTGESGELFF. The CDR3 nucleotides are TGTGCCAGCAGCTTATGGGGGACAGGGGAGTCCGGGGAGCTGTTTTTT.